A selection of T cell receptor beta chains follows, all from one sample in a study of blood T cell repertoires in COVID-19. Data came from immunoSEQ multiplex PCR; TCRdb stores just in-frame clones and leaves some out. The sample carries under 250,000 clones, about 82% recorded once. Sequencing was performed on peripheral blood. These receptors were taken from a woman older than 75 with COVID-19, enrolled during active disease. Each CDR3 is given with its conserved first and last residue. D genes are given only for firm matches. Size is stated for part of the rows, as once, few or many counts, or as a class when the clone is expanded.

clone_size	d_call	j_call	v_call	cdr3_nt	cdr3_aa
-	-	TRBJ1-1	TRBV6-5	TGTGCCAGCAGTCACACCCGGACAGAAGCTTTCTTT	CASSHTRTEAFF
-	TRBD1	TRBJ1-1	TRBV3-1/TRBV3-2	TGTGCCTCAACAGGGGGCTGGGGGAACACTGAAGCTTTCTTT	CASTGGWGNTEAFF
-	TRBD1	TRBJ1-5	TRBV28	TGTGTGGCTGGGGACAGGGGGAAAGTCTATCAGCCCCAGCATTTT	CVAGDRGKVYQPQHF
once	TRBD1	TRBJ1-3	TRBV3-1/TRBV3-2	TGTGCCAGCAGCCGGACAGGAGAAAACACCATATATTTT	CASSRTGENTIYF
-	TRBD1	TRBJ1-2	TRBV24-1	TGTGCCACCAGTGATTTCGGAGGGGACAGGGGAACAGGTGGCTACACCTTC	CATSDFGGDRGTGGYTF
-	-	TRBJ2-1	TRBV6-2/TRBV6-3	TGTGCCAGCAGTGGTAGAGGGTCGAGCTCCTACAATGAGCAGTTCTTC	CASSGRGSSSYNEQFF
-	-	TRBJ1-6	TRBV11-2	TGTGCCAGCAGTCCGACAGGCCGCAATAATTCACCCCTCCACTTT	CASSPTGRNNSPLHF
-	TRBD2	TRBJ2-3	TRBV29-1	TGCAGCGTTAGTGGGGGGGTTAAGCATGGCACAGATACGCAGTATTTT	CSVSGGVKHGTDTQYF
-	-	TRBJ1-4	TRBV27	TGTGCCAGCAGTATATATGAGGGAAAACTGTTTTTT	CASSIYEGKLFF
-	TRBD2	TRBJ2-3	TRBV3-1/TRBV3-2	TGTGCCAGCAGCCAACCCAGGACTAGCGGGGGGTCCTTCGGAGATACGCAGTATTTT	CASSQPRTSGGSFGDTQYF